This TCR beta chain was profiled in a study of identifying expanded T cells in peripheral blood. V lost 8 bases to trimming and J lost 1 base; unmatched junction nucleotides: 5. From germline, CDR1 is LNHDA and CDR2 SQIVND (reference sequence). The CDR3 spans 14 residues. General study findings and limits: Variance in clone template counts between roughly 2-week samples significantly increased with total template count across all healthy donors. Technical replicates showed around 1.2 changed clones; roughly two weeks about 16.4; four weeks 19.

The method was immunoSEQ multiplex PCR; TCRdb's version includes in-frame clones alone and lacks a portion of them. The data show some 100,000 clones, less than 90% seen once. Collection occurred without any documented infections or immune events in donors. As for this clone: Its matching antigen is unknown.

The V call is TRBV19, the J call TRBJ2-7; TRBD2 matches 10 bases. The specimen sequenced was blood. This receptor was identified in a person aged 18 to 75 in good health. Here the CDR3 DNA reads TGTGCCAGTCGAATAGCGGGAGGTTCCTACGAGCAGTACTTC. Residues: CASRIAGGSYEQYF. The entire variable domain, with the rest obtained from reference TRBV19 and TRBJ2-7, is as follows: DGGITQSPKYLFRKEGQNVTLSCEQNLNHDAMYWYRQDPGQGLRLIYYSQIVNDFQKGDIAEGYSVSREKKESFPLTVTSAQKNPTAFYLCASRIAGGSYEQYFGPGTRLTVT.